This T cell receptor beta chain was captured by sequencing in a study of cytomegalovirus exposure and HLA in healthy donors. Measured with immunoSEQ multiplex PCR; TCRdb has only the in-frame clones, and not every one. The sample carries fewer than 150,000 clones, about 91% recorded once. The V and J ends lost 1 base and 4 bases respectively, with 7 bases between them. Germline loops: CDR1 SEHNR, CDR2 FQNEAQ (reference sequence). The CDR3 length is 13 residues. This clone was counted between two and nine times. Sequencing was carried out using PBMCs. This sequence originates from a man aged 18 to 29 in good health and CMV-seronegative. The gene calls are TRBV7-9 and TRBJ2-5; D remains ambiguous. CDR3 loop: CASSLGVVETQYF. The CDR3 coding sequence is TGTGCCAGCAGCTTAGGAGTGGTAGAGACCCAGTACTTC.